The following is a T cell receptor (beta chain) sequence with its context. This entry belongs to a study of cytomegalovirus exposure and HLA in healthy donors. The germline gives CDR1 MNHNY, CDR2 SVGAGI (reference sequence). V was cut by 0 bases and J by 5 bases, with 7 bases left in between. The CDR3 runs 14 residues. PCR used 60 Vbeta primers and 13 Jbeta primers. TCRdb's table, derived via immunoSEQ multiplex PCR, lists solely in-frame clones and lacks some. Of 100,000 to 150,000 clones in the sample, 80% were seen once. The sequenced material came from PBMCs. The sequence came from a human donor in good health. V usage is TRBV6-6 and J usage is TRBJ2-2, with D uncertain. CDR3 in amino acids: CASSYSSTTGELFF. In DNA, the CDR3 is TGTGCCAGCAGTTACTCGTCTACGACCGGGGAGCTGTTTTTT.